The clone carrying this T cell receptor beta chain was recorded many times. The record originates from a study of tumor-infiltrating lymphocytes in primary liver carcinoma. Study background: Men as well as women, aged 30 to 69 years, made up the patients. Staging of the tumors gave T1-T3 N0M0, with widths of about 4.2 to 11 cm.

They got blood RNA out of unsorted whole blood and also pulled out germline DNA. Constant-region priming of roughly 500 ng total RNA yielded TCR beta cDNA. Sequencing libraries for TCR beta derived from three nested multiplex PCR rounds that used slightly modified ARM-PCR. Via MiXCR, TCRdb re-called the multiplex PCR reads, giving one row per CDR3 protein. This table holds fewer than 350,000 distinct CDR3 sequences, roughly two thirds found once. The source material was peripheral blood. The source of this sequence is a man aged 35 to 55 with primary liver carcinoma and hepatitis B virus infection.

CDR3 sequence reads: CASSQNYEQYF. DNA for the CDR3: TGCGCCAGCAGCCAAAACTACGAGCAGTACTTC. V is TRBV4-1 and J is TRBJ2-7; D is unresolved. The germline CDR1 and CDR2 sequences are MGHRA and YSYEKL. The CDR3 is made up of 11 amino acids. V lost 2 bases and J lost 3, with 2 bases in between.